This T cell receptor (beta chain) is drawn from a study of blood T cell repertoires in COVID-19. Study information: Acute and convalescent COVID-19 samples came from the United States, Italy and Spain. T cells, B-cell-depleted T cells, or PBMCs provided the cDNA or gDNA that served as material.

In this sample, this clone turned up once. This CDR3 has 16 residues. Germline CDR1 MGHDK, CDR2 SYGVNS. V lost 5 bases and J lost 1, with 15 bases in between. The data were produced by immunoSEQ multiplex PCR, yet TCRdb's version contains in-frame clones alone and is incomplete. The sample shows approximately 92,000 clones, around 84% of them seen only once. The specimen sequenced was peripheral blood. The TCR comes from a woman aged 55-70 years in a cohort sampled during active or convalescent COVID-19. The rearrangement joins TRBV25-1 to TRBJ2-1; D uncertain. The CDR3 DNA reads TGTGCCAGCAGTAACCCCGGGTCAGCTTCCTACAATGAGCAGTTCTTC. Translated, it gives CASSNPGSASYNEQFF.